The rows below give T cell receptor beta chains drawn from one sample of a study of blood T cell repertoires in COVID-19. Clones were sequenced by immunoSEQ multiplex PCR, and TCRdb holds only the in-frame ones, with some missing. The sample lists approximately 30,000 clones, around 90% occurring once. Sequenced: peripheral blood. The receptors were gathered from a human donor with active COVID-19. The donor label of this sample is uncertain. CDR3s include the opening cysteine and the closing phenylalanine or tryptophan. Fields, in order: V gene, CDR3 length, J gene, D gene, CDR3 protein. D genes are given only for firm matches.

V: TRBV27; length: 13; J: TRBJ1-4; D: TRBD1; CDR3: CASGRGRNEKLFF
V: TRBV7-2; length: 15; J: TRBJ2-1; D: .; CDR3: CASSSRAPEGGEQFF
V: TRBV2; length: 15; J: TRBJ2-2; D: TRBD1; CDR3: CASRKGTANTGELFF
V: TRBV7-8; length: 15; J: TRBJ2-5; D: TRBD1; CDR3: CASTLRDRGLETQYF
V: TRBV9; length: 15; J: TRBJ2-7; D: TRBD1; CDR3: CASSVVDRGRHEQYF
V: TRBV6-2/TRBV6-3; length: 14; J: TRBJ2-7; D: .; CDR3: CASSYSSRAYEQYF
V: TRBV3-1/TRBV3-2; length: 19; J: TRBJ2-2; D: TRBD2; CDR3: CASSRAGGIFTANTGELFF
V: TRBV10-2; length: 14; J: TRBJ2-7; D: .; CDR3: CASSEPAGTYEQYF
V: TRBV9; length: 16; J: TRBJ2-3; D: TRBD2; CDR3: CASSAWGGVLADTQYF
V: TRBV5-5; length: 16; J: TRBJ2-3; D: .; CDR3: CASSFQVRLSTDTQYF
V: TRBV6-2/TRBV6-3; length: 14; J: TRBJ1-1; D: .; CDR3: CASSYSSVNTEAFF
V: TRBV4-1; length: 17; J: TRBJ2-7; D: TRBD1; CDR3: CASSQAPDRPPVYEQYF
V: TRBV3-1/TRBV3-2; length: 14; J: TRBJ2-1; D: .; CDR3: CASSQDTSYNEQFF
V: TRBV7-2; length: 15; J: TRBJ2-3; D: TRBD2; CDR3: CASSISGGRQDTQYF
V: TRBV5-5; length: 14; J: TRBJ2-5; D: TRBD1; CDR3: CASSKTGVKETQYF
V: TRBV7-3; length: 13; J: TRBJ2-2; D: .; CDR3: CASSLALDGELFF
V: TRBV6-5; length: 12; J: TRBJ2-7; D: TRBD1; CDR3: CASSGTVYEQYF
V: TRBV29-1; length: 13; J: TRBJ1-1; D: TRBD1; CDR3: CSAQDRGRAEAFF
V: TRBV5-6; length: 15; J: TRBJ2-7; D: TRBD1; CDR3: CASSLAGTGTYEQYF
V: TRBV27; length: 16; J: TRBJ2-5; D: TRBD2; CDR3: CASSLSAGGPKETQYF
V: TRBV6-2/TRBV6-3; length: 13; J: TRBJ2-5; D: TRBD2; CDR3: CASSYGGRETQYF
V: TRBV7-8; length: 14; J: TRBJ1-2; D: TRBD1; CDR3: CASSLATGVYGYTF
V: TRBV27; length: 17; J: TRBJ2-7; D: TRBD2; CDR3: CASSPRGTLAGTYEQYF
V: TRBV27; length: 13; J: TRBJ2-3; D: .; CDR3: CASSFSPTDTQYF
V: TRBV9; length: 14; J: TRBJ2-3; D: TRBD1; CDR3: CASSPWTGIDTQYF
V: TRBV29-1; length: 13; J: TRBJ2-7; D: .; CDR3: CSVEATGDSEQYF
V: TRBV7-9; length: 14; J: TRBJ1-4; D: .; CDR3: CASSGGLSNEKLFF
V: TRBV5-1; length: 13; J: TRBJ1-2; D: .; CDR3: CASSPSGLYGYTF
V: TRBV7-3; length: 15; J: TRBJ2-3; D: TRBD2; CDR3: CASSLASGSTDTQYF
V: TRBV5-5; length: 15; J: TRBJ2-3; D: TRBD2; CDR3: CASSRGRANTDTQYF
V: TRBV27; length: 14; J: TRBJ1-2; D: .; CDR3: CASSSEPLIYGYTF